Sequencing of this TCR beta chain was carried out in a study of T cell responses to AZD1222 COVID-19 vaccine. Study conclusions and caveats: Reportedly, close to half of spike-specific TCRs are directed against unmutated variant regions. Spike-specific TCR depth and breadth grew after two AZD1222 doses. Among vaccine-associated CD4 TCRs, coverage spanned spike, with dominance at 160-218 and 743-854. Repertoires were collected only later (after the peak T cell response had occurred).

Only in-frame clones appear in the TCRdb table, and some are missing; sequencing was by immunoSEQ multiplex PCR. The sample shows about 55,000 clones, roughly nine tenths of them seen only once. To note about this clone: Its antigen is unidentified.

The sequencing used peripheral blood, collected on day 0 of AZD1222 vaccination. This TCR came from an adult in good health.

The CDR3 here is CSASRSGGSYEQYF. In DNA form, the CDR3 reads TGCAGTGCTAGTCGTAGCGGGGGGTCCTACGAGCAGTACTTC. The chain couples TRBV20-1 to TRBJ2-7, with TRBD2 matching over 10 bases. J gave up 1 base and V 3 bases, and 3 bases lay outside the gene matches. The germline V gene has CDR1 DFQATT and CDR2 SNEGSKA (reference sequence). CDR3 length: 14 residues.